This T cell receptor (beta chain) was identified in a study of shared clonotypes between healthy human individuals. Turning to the study itself: For every donor, three CD4 naive, three CD4 memory, two CD8 naive and one CD8 memory plates were used. Whole-study results and caveats: Rarefaction showed that sequencing of sorted subsets was incomplete (despite large depth).

As handled by the study authors: Filtering differed since immunoSEQ provided only junctions, with no quality scores. Profiled with immunoSEQ multiplex PCR; TCRdb holds only in-frame clones, not every one. V, J and clone size are taken as reported in that table, and D and trimming were inferred from the DNA itself. The table has roughly 2 million clones, approximately 96% seen once. V shed 0 bases and J shed 7 bases, with 10 bases lying between them. The V gene's germline CDR1 is LNHNV and CDR2 YYDKDF (reference sequence). The CDR3 runs to 14 residues. Details on this clone: What it binds is not known.

This receptor was taken from a man between 18 and 35 years old in good health. The J gene is TRBJ2-1, the V gene TRBV15; D is possibly TRBD1 (5 bases). The specimen was naive CD4+ T cells sorted from blood. As to subset: CD45RA+ positively selected. CDR3 in DNA: TGTGCCACCAGCAGAGACACAGGCACGAATGAGCAGTTCTTC. This codes for CATSRDTGTNEQFF.